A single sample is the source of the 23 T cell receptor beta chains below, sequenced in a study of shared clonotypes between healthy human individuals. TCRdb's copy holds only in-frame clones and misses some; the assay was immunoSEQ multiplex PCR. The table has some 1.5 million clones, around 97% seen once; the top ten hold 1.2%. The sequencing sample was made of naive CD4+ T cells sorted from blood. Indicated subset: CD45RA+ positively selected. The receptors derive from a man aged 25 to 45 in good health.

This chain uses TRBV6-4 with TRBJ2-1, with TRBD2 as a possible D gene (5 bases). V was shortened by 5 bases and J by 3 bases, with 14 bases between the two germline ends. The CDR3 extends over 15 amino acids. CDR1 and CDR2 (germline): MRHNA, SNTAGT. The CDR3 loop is CASSLAGRSYNEQFF. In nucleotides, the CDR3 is TGTGCCAGCAGTCTGGCGGGCCGGAGCTACAATGAGCAGTTCTTC.

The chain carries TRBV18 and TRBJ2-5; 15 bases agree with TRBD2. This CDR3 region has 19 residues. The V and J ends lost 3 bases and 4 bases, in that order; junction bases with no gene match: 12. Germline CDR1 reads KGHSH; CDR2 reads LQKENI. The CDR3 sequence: CASSPRRGLAGGRVETQYF. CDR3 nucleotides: TGTGCCAGCTCACCGAGGAGAGGACTAGCGGGAGGGCGAGTAGAGACCCAGTACTTC.

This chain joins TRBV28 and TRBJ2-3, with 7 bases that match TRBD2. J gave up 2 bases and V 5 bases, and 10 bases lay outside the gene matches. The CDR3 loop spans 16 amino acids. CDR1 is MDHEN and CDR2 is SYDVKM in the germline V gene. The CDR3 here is CASSTPGTINTDTQYF. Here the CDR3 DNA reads TGTGCCAGCAGTACGCCCGGGACTATCAACACAGATACGCAGTATTTT.

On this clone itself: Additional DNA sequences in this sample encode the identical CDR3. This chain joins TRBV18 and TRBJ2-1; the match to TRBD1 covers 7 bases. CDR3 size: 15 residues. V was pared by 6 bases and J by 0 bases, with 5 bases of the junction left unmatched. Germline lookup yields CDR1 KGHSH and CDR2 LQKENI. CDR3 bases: TGTGCCAGCTCGCCGGACAGGAGCTCCTACAATGAGCAGTTCTTC. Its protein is CASSPDRSSYNEQFF.

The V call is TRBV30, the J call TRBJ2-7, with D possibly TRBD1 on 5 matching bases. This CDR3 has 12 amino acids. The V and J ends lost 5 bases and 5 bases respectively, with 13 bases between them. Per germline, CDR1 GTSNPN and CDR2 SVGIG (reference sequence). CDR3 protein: CAWSRVIDEQYF. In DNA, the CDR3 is TGTGCCTGGTCCAGGGTGATAGACGAGCAGTACTTC. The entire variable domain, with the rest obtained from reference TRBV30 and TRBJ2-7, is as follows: SQTIHQWPATLVQPVGSPLSLECTVEGTSNPNLYWYRQAAGRGLQLLFYSVGIGQISSEVPQNLSASRPQDRQFILSSKKLLLSDSGFYLCAWSRVIDEQYFGPGTRLTVT.

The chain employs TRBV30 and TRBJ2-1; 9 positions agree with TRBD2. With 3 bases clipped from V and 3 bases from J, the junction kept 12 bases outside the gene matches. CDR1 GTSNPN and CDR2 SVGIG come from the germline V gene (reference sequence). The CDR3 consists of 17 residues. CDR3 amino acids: CAWSTLAGVTLYNEQFF. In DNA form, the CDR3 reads TGTGCCTGGAGCACTTTAGCGGGAGTCACTCTCTACAATGAGCAGTTCTTC. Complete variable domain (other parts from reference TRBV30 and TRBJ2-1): SQTIHQWPATLVQPVGSPLSLECTVEGTSNPNLYWYRQAAGRGLQLLFYSVGIGQISSEVPQNLSASRPQDRQFILSSKKLLLSDSGFYLCAWSTLAGVTLYNEQFFGPGTRLTVL.

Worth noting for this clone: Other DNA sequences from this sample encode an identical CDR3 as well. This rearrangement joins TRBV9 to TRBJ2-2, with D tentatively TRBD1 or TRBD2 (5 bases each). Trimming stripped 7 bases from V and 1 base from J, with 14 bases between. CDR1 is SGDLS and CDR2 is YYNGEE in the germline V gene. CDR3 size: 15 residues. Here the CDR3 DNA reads TGTGCCAGCTCCGTCGGGGCAGGGAACACCGGGGAGCTGTTTTTT. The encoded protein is CASSVGAGNTGELFF.

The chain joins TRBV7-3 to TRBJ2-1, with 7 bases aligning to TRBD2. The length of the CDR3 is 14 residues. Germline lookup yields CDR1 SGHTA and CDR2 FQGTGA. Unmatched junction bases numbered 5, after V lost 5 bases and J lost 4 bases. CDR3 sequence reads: CASSPRGDYNEQFF. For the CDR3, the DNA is TGTGCCAGCAGCCCACGGGGGGATTACAATGAGCAGTTCTTC. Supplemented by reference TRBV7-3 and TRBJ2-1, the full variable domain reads GAGVSQTPSNKVTEKGKYVELRCDPISGHTALYWYRQSLGQGPEFLIYFQGTGAADDSGLPNDRFFAVRPEGSVSTLKIQRTERGDSAVYLCASSPRGDYNEQFFGPGTRLTVL.

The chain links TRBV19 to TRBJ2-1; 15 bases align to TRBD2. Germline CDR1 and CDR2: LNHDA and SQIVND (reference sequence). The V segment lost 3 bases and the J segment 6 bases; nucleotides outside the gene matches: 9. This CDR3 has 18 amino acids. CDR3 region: CASSIGGLAGGVFNEQFF. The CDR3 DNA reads TGTGCCAGTAGTATCGGGGGACTAGCGGGAGGAGTTTTCAATGAGCAGTTCTTC.

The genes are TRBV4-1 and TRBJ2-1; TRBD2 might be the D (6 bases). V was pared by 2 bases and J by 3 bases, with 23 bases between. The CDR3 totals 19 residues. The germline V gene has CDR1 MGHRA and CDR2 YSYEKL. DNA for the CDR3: TGCGCCAGCAGCCAACTACTTGGTGGAGCACTAGCTGGCTACAATGAGCAGTTCTTC. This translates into CASSQLLGGALAGYNEQFF.

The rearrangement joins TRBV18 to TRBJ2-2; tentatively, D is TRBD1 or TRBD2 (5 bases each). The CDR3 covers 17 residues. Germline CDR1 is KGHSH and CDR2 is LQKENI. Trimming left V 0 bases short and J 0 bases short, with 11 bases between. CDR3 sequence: CASSPPGVKANTGELFF. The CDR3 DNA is TGTGCCAGCTCACCACCGGGGGTCAAAGCGAACACCGGGGAGCTGTTTTTT.

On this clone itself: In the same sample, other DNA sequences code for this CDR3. CDR3 in DNA: TGTGCCAGCAGCTTGGGGCAGTCCTACGAGCAGTACTTC. It codes for CASSLGQSYEQYF. The chain is built from TRBV5-8 and TRBJ2-7; no reliable D call. The germline gives CDR1 SGHTS, CDR2 YDEGEE. The CDR3 is made up of 13 amino acids. Trimming shortened V by 0 bases and J by 1 base, and 5 bases separated the two germline ends.

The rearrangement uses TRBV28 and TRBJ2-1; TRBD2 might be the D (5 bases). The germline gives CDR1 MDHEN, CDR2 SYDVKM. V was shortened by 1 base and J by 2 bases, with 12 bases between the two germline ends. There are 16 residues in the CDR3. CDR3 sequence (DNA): TGTGCCAGCAGTTTATATAAGCGGCTCACCTACAATGAGCAGTTCTTC. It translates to CASSLYKRLTYNEQFF.

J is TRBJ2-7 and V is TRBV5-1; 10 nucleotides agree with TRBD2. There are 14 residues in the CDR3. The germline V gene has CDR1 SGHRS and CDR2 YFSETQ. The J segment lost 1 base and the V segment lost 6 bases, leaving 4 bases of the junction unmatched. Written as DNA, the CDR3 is TGCGCCAGCACTAGCGGGAGCGTATCCTACGAGCAGTACTTC. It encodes CASTSGSVSYEQYF.

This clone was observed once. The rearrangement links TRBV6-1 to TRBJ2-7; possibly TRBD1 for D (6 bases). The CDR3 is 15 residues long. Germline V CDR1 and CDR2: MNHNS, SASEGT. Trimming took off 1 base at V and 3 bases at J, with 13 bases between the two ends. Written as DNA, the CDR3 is TGTGCCAGCAGTGAAGGTCCAGGGGCGATCTACGAGCAGTACTTC. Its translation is CASSEGPGAIYEQYF.

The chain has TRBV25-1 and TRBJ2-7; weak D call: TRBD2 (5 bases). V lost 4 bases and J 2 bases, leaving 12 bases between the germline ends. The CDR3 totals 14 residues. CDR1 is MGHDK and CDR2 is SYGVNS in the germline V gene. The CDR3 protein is CASSAPGITYEQYF. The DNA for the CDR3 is TGTGCCAGCAGTGCCCCGGGGATAACCTACGAGCAGTACTTC.

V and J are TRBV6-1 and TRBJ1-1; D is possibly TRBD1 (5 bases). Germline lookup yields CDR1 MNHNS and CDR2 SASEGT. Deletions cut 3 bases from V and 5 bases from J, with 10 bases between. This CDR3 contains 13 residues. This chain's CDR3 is CASSDRGGTEAFF. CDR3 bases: TGTGCCAGCAGTGATCGGGGGGGAACTGAAGCTTTCTTT.

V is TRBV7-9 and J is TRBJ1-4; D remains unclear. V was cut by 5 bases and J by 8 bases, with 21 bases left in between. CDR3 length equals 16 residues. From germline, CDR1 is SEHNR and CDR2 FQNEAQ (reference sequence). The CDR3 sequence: CASSAGKRTFGEKLFF. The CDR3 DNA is TGTGCCAGCAGCGCGGGAAAGAGGACGTTTGGGGAAAAACTGTTTTTT.

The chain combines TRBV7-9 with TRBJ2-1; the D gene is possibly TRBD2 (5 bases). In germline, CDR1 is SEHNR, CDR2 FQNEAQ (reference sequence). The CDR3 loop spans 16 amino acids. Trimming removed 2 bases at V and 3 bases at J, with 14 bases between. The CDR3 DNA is TGTGCCAGCAGCTTAAATCCGGGGTGGGGCTACAATGAGCAGTTCTTC. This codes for CASSLNPGWGYNEQFF.

CDR3 in amino acids: CAISESAATNEQFF. Written as DNA, the CDR3 is TGTGCCATCAGTGAGTCGGCGGCTACCAATGAGCAGTTCTTC. The rearrangement joins TRBV10-3 to TRBJ2-1; D unresolved. Trimming stripped 0 bases from V and 6 bases from J, with 9 bases between. Looked up from germline, CDR1 is ENHRY and CDR2 is SYGVKD. CDR3 length equals 14 residues.

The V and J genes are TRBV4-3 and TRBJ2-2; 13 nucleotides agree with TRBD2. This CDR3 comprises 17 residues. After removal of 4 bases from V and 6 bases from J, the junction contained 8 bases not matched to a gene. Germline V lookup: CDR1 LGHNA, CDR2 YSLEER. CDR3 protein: CASSPDTGTSGAGELFF. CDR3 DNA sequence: TGCGCCAGCAGCCCCGATACCGGGACTAGCGGGGCCGGGGAGCTGTTTTTT.

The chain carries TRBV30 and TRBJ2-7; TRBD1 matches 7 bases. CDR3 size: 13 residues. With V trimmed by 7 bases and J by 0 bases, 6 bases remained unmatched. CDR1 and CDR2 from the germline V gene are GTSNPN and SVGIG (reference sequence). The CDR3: CASHRGSSYEQYF. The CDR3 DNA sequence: TGTGCCTCCCACAGGGGAAGCTCCTACGAGCAGTACTTC.

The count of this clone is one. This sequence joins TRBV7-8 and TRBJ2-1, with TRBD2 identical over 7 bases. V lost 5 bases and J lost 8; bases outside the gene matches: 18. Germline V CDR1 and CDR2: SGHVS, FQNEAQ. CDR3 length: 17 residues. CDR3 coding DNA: TGTGCCAGCAGCCCATGGGTGGTGGGGGGGATCCCCCATGAGCAGTTCTTC. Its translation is CASSPWVVGGIPHEQFF.